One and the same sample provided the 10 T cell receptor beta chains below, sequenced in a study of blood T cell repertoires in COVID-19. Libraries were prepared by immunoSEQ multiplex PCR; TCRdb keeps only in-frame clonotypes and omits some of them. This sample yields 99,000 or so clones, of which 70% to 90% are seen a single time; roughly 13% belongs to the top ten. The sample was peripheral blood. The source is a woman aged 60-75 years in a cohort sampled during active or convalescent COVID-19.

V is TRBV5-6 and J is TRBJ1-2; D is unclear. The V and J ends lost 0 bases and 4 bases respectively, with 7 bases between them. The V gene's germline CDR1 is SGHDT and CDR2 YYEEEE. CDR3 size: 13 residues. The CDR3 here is CASSLAVPYGYTF. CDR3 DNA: TGTGCCAGCAGCTTGGCGGTTCCCTATGGCTACACCTTC. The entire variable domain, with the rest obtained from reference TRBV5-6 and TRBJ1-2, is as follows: DAGVTQSPTHLIKTRGQQVTLRCSPKSGHDTVSWYQQALGQGPQFIFQYYEEEERQRGNFPDRFSGHQFPNYSSELNVNALLLGDSALYLCASSLAVPYGYTFGSGTRLTVV.

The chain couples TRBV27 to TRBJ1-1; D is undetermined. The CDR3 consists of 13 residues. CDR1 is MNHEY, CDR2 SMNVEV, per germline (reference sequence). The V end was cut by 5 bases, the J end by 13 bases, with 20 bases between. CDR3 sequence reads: CASSPPGKEGGFF. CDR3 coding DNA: TGTGCCAGCAGTCCTCCAGGAAAAGAGGGCGGTTTCTTT.

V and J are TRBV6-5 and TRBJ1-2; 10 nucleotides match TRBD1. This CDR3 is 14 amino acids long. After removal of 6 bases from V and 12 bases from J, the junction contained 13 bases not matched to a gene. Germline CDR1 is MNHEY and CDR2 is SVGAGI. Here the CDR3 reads CASRDPWTGGSHTF. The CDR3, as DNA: TGTGCCAGCAGGGATCCATGGACAGGGGGGAGTCACACCTTC.

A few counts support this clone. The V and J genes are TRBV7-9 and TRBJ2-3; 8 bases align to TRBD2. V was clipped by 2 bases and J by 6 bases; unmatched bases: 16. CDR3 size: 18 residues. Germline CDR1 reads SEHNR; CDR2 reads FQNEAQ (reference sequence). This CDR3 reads CASSLSSGSRRVVDTQYF. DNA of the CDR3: TGTGCCAGCAGCTTATCCAGCGGGAGCCGCCGGGTCGTGGATACGCAGTATTTT.

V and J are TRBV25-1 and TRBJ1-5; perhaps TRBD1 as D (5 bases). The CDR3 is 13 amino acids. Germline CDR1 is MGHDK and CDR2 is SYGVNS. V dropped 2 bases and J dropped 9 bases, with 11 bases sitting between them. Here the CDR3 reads CASSEQGQGPQHF. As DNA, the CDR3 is TGTGCCAGCAGTGAACAGGGCCAGGGGCCCCAGCATTTT.

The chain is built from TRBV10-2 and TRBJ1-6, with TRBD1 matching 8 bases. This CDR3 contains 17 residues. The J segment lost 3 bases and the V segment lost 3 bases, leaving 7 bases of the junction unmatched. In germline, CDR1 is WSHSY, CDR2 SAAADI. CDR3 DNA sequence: TGCGCCAGCAGTGATCCGGGACAGGTTATCTATAATTCACCCCTCCACTTT. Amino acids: CASSDPGQVIYNSPLHF.

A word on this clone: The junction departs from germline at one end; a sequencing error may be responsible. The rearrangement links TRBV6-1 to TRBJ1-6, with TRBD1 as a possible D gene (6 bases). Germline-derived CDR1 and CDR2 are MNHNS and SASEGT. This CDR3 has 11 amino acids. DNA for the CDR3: TGTGCCAGCAGTCCCGGCGTAGGGGGGGACTTT. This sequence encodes CASSPGVGGDF.

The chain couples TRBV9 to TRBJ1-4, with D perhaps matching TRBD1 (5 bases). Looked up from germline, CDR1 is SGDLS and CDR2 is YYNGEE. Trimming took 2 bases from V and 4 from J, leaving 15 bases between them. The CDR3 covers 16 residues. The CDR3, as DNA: TGTGCCAGCAGCGTTTCCCCTGGGGGGGATAATGAAAAACTGTTTTTT. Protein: CASSVSPGGDNEKLFF.

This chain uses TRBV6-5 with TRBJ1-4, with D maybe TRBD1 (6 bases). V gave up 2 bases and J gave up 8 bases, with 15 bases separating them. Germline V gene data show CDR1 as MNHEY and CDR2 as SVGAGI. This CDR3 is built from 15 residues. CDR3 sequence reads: CASSYGGGLGEKLFF. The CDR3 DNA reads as TGTGCCAGCAGTTACGGGGGGGGCTTAGGGGAAAAACTGTTTTTT.

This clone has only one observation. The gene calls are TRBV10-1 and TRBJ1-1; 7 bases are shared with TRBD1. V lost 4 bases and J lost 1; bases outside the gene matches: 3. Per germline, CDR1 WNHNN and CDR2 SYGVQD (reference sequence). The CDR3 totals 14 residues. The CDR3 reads CASSGGTENTEAFF. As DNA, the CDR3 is TGCGCCAGCAGTGGCGGGACAGAGAACACTGAAGCTTTCTTT.